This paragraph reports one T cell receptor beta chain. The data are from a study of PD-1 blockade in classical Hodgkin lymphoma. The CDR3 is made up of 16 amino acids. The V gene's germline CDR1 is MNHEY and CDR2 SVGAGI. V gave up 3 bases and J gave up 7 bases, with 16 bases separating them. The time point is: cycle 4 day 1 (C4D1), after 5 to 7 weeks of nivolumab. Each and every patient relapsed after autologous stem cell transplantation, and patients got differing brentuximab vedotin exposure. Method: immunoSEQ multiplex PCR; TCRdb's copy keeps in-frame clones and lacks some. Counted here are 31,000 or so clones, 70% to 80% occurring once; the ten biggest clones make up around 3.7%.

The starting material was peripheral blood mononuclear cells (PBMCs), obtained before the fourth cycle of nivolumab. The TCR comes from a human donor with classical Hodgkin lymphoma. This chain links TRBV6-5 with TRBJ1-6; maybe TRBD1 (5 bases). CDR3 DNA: TGTGCCAGCAGTTATAGGGACGGATTTGAAAATTCACCCCTCCACTTT. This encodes CASSYRDGFENSPLHF.